The sequence of this T cell receptor (beta chain) was determined in a study of blood T cell repertoires in COVID-19. The CDR3 contains 16 residues. V trimming: 6 bases; J trimming: 4 bases; junction bases outside the gene matches: 12. Germline V gives CDR1 SGHKS, CDR2 YYEKEE (reference sequence). Self-reported history from a screening survey and questionnaire set each donor's cohort. Only in-frame clones appear in the TCRdb table, and some are missing; sequencing was by immunoSEQ multiplex PCR. Of under 250,000 clones listed, approximately 86% are singletons. The chain combines TRBV5-5 with TRBJ2-1, with 8 bases that match TRBD1. The source of this sequence is a woman aged 25 to 45 with acute COVID-19. The sequencing input was PBMCs or T cells enriched from blood (not recorded which). In nucleotides, the CDR3 is TGTGCCAGCAACCTCGTGGGTGGACAGGGTTACAATGAGCAGTTCTTC. Encoded protein: CASNLVGGQGYNEQFF. Combining the CDR3 with reference TRBV5-5 and TRBJ2-1 gives the whole variable domain DAGVTQSPTHLIKTRGQQVTLRCSPISGHKSVSWYQQVLGQGPQFIFQYYEKEERGRGNFPDRFSARQFPNYSSELNVNALLLGDSALYLCASNLVGGQGYNEQFFGPGTRLTVL.